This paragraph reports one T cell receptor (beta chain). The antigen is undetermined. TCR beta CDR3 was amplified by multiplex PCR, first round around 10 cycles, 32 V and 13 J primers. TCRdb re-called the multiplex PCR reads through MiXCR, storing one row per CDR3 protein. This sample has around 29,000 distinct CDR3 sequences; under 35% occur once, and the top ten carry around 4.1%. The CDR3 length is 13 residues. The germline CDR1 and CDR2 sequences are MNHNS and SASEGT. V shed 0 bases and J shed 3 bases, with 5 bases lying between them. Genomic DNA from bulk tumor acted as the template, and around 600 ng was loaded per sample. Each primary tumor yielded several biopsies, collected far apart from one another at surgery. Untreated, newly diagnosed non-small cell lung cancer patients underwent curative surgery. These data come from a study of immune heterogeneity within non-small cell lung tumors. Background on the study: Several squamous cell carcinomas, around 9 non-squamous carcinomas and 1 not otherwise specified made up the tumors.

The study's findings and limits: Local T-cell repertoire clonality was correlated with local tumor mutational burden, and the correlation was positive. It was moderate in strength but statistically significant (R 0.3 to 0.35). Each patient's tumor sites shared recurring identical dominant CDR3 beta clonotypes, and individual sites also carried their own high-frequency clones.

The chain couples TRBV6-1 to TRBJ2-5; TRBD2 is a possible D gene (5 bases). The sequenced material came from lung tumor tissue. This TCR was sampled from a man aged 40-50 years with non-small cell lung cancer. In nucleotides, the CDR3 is TGTGCCAGCAGTGAAGCGGGAGAAGAGACCCAGTACTTC. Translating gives CASSEAGEETQYF.